The source of this T cell receptor (beta chain) is a study of early T cells in non-severe SARS-CoV-2 infection. Study summary: The sequenced material was bulk RNA from unsorted whole blood, and its chains were unpaired.

Unique molecular identifier tags were affixed to discrete cDNA molecules. TCRdb re-called the 5' RACE reads with MiXCR, one entry per CDR3 protein. This sample has tens of thousands of distinct CDR3 sequences, with 4.5% found just once. This clonotype was recorded many times. The antigen remains unidentified. The CDR3 contains 12 residues. Deletions cut 3 bases from V and 9 bases from J, with 9 bases between. CDR1 KGHSH and CDR2 LQKENI come from the germline V gene. Study-wide findings and caveats: Lookups in VDJdb leaned toward anti-spike CD8 responses and missed private and CD4 specificities.

The sequenced sample was whole blood. The source of this sequence is an adult who was a healthcare worker with PCR-confirmed SARS-CoV-2 infection or an uninfected control (not recorded which). The chain carries TRBV18 and TRBJ2-1; no definite D call. The CDR3 nucleotides are TGTGCCAGCTCACCCCAAACCGGTGAGCAGTTCTTC. It is translated as CASSPQTGEQFF.